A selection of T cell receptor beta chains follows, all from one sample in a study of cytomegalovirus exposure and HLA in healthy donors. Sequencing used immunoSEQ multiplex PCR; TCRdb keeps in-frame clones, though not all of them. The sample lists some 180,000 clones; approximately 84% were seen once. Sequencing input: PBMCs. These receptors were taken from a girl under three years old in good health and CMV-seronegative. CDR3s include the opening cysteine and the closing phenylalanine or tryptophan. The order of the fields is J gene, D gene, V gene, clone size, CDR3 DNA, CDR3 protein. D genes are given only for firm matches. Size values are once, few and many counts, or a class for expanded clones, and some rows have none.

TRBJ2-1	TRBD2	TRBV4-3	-	TGCGCCAGCAGCTCTTTCCCGGGGGAGGGGTACAATGAGCAGTTCTTC	CASSSFPGEGYNEQFF
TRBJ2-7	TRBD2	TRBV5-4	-	TGTGCCAGCAGCTCTAGCGGGAGGACCGACGAGCAGTACTTC	CASSSSGRTDEQYF
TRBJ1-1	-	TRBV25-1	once	TGTGCCAGCAGTGAAACTGTGAACACTGAAGCTTTCTTT	CASSETVNTEAFF
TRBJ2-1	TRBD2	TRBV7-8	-	TGTGCCAGCAGCTTAAGGCGTGGACTAGCGGAAATAAATGAGCAGTTCTTC	CASSLRRGLAEINEQFF
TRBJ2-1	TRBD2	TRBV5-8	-	TGTGCCAGCAGCCCGACTAGCGGGGGGGCGGGTGAGCAGTTCTTC	CASSPTSGGAGEQFF
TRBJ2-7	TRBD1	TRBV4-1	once	TGCGCCAGCAGCCAAGAGGCCGGGACAGACTACTACGAGCAGTACTTC	CASSQEAGTDYYEQYF
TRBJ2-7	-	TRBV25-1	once	TGTGCCAGCAGTGAAACAGGCGAGCAGTACTTC	CASSETGEQYF
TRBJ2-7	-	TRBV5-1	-	TGCGCCAGCAGCGATCCTAGCGCCGGAATCTACGAGCAGTACTTC	CASSDPSAGIYEQYF
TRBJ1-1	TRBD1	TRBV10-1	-	TGCGCCAGCAGTGGTACGTCCGGGACAGCCCCAGAAAAAGCTTTCTTT	CASSGTSGTAPEKAFF
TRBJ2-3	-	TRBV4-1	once	TGCGCCAGCAGCCGTCCACAGGGCGCGGGCACAGATACGCAGTATTTT	CASSRPQGAGTDTQYF